The 23 T cell receptor beta chains listed next were all sequenced from one sample in a study of blood T cell repertoires in COVID-19. Using immunoSEQ multiplex PCR, the repertoire was profiled, and TCRdb retains in-frame clones only, with some absent. The data contain 200,000 or so clones, about 88% of them seen just once; the ten biggest clones take up roughly 2%. Sequencing used peripheral blood. The receptor set was obtained from a man aged 65 to 85 with active or convalescent COVID-19.

V usage is TRBV7-9 and J usage is TRBJ1-1, with D possibly matching TRBD1 (5 bases). The germline gives CDR1 SEHNR, CDR2 FQNEAQ (reference sequence). The CDR3 sequence is 16 residues long. V shed 1 base and J shed 5 bases, with 17 bases lying between them. This CDR3 reads CASSLVGAGMGTEAFF. In nucleotides, the CDR3 is TGTGCCAGCAGCTTAGTAGGGGCAGGGATGGGTACTGAAGCTTTCTTT.

The chain carries TRBV5-6 and TRBJ2-2, with a possible D match to TRBD1 (7 bases). Trimming shortened V by 6 bases and J by 5 bases, and 14 bases separated the two germline ends. Looked up from germline, CDR1 is SGHDT and CDR2 is YYEEEE. The CDR3 has 14 residues. CDR3 in amino acids: CASTRQGGTGELFF. In DNA form, the CDR3 reads TGTGCCAGCACCCGACAGGGAGGTACCGGGGAGCTGTTTTTT.

The chain uses TRBV30 and TRBJ1-6; the match to TRBD1 covers 7 bases. CDR1 and CDR2 (germline): GTSNPN, SVGIG (reference sequence). The CDR3 covers 16 residues. The junction had 10 bases not matched to a gene; V was cut back by 0 bases and J by 8 bases. CDR3 region: CAWSVLRDRWDSPLHF. CDR3 bases: TGTGCCTGGAGTGTACTAAGGGACAGATGGGATTCACCCCTCCACTTT.

This sequence joins TRBV19 and TRBJ1-4; D is unclear. The V and J ends lost 7 bases and 3 bases respectively, with 15 bases between them. CDR3 length: 15 amino acids. CDR1 and CDR2 (germline): LNHDA, SQIVND (reference sequence). The chain's CDR3 is CASTIGGVPNEKLFF. The CDR3 DNA sequence: TGTGCCAGTACCATAGGCGGGGTCCCTAATGAAAAACTGTTTTTT. The full variable domain, rest sourced from reference TRBV19 and TRBJ1-4, is DGGITQSPKYLFRKEGQNVTLSCEQNLNHDAMYWYRQDPGQGLRLIYYSQIVNDFQKGDIAEGYSVSREKKESFPLTVTSAQKNPTAFYLCASTIGGVPNEKLFFGSGTQLSVL.

V usage is TRBV28 and J usage is TRBJ1-1; 9 nucleotides agree with TRBD1. Trimming at V came to 4 bases and at J to 6 bases, leaving 6 bases not matched to a gene. The CDR3 has 14 residues. The germline CDR1 and CDR2 sequences are MDHEN and SYDVKM. CDR3 sequence (DNA): TGTGCCAGCAGTTCAGGGACAGGGAGGTCTGAAGCTTTCTTT. This encodes CASSSGTGRSEAFF.

J is TRBJ1-1 and V is TRBV7-6, with D perhaps matching TRBD1 (6 bases). CDR3 length: 16 residues. Germline CDR1 and CDR2: SGHVS and FNYEAQ. The V end was cut by 6 bases, the J end by 0 bases, with 17 bases between. For the CDR3, the DNA is TGTGCCAGCAGTCCCGGGACACCGGCGATGAACACTGAAGCTTTCTTT. Translation gives CASSPGTPAMNTEAFF.

In DNA form, the CDR3 reads TGTGCCAGCAGCCGAAAGAGATCGGGGGATGGCTACACCTTC. Protein sequence: CASSRKRSGDGYTF. The rearrangement links TRBV14 to TRBJ1-2, with a weak D call TRBD1 (5 bases). Germline assignment: CDR1 SGHDN and CDR2 FVKESK. Trimming shortened V by 4 bases and J by 6 bases, and 15 bases separated the two germline ends. This CDR3 comprises 14 residues.

The V and J genes are TRBV5-1 and TRBJ2-2, with a weak D call TRBD2 (5 bases). Trimming left V 0 bases short and J 4 bases short, with 13 bases between. Germline values: CDR1 SGHRS, CDR2 YFSETQ. The CDR3 contains 16 residues. The DNA of the CDR3 is TGCGCCAGCAGCTTGGTAACCCCGGGGATCACCGGGGAGCTGTTTTTT. It translates to CASSLVTPGITGELFF.

Comments on this clone: A junction boundary mismatches the germline segment, possibly from a read error. The sample has other DNA sequences that encode this CDR3 too. This chain connects TRBV7-2 to TRBJ2-7; TRBD2 might be the D (6 bases). This CDR3 has 13 residues. Germline assignment: CDR1 SGHTA and CDR2 FQGNSA. CDR3 nucleotide sequence: TGTGCCAGCAGCCTAGCCGGGGGATACGAGCAGTACTTC. Protein: CASSLAGGYEQYF.

The J gene is TRBJ2-3, the V gene TRBV5-5, with TRBD1 matching over 9 bases. The ends lost 4 bases at V and 1 base at J; junction bases unmatched: 4. Germline CDR1 is SGHKS and CDR2 is YYEKEE (reference sequence). The length of the CDR3 is 15 residues. The CDR3 region is CASSPQGAGTDTQYF. The CDR3 DNA reads TGTGCCAGCAGCCCACAGGGGGCTGGCACAGATACGCAGTATTTT.

V and J are TRBV10-3 and TRBJ2-5, with D perhaps matching TRBD2 (7 bases). CDR1 ENHRY and CDR2 SYGVKD come from the germline V gene. Trimming stripped 11 bases from V and 3 bases from J, with 19 bases between. The CDR3 runs to 14 residues. The CDR3 bases are TGTGCCTTACGCCGGGGGCTAGCGGAAGAGACCCAGTACTTC. Protein: CALRRGLAEETQYF.

V is TRBV28 and J is TRBJ1-1, with D possibly TRBD1 on 6 matching bases. V was pared by 3 bases and J by 7 bases, with 15 bases between. CDR3 length: 14 residues. Per the germline V gene, CDR1 is MDHEN and CDR2 is SYDVKM. DNA for the CDR3: TGTGCCAGCAGTTTCTACCTAAGACAGGTTGAAGCTTTCTTT. Its protein is CASSFYLRQVEAFF.

This chain uses TRBV5-4 with TRBJ1-4; perhaps TRBD1 as D (6 bases). The CDR3 is 15 residues long. V was cut by 2 bases and J by 6 bases, with 14 bases left in between. Germline assignment: CDR1 SGHNT and CDR2 YYREEE (reference sequence). The CDR3 region has the DNA TGTGCCAGCAGCTTCGGACAGATCAATGATGAAAAACTGTTTTTT. Protein sequence: CASSFGQINDEKLFF.

The chain has TRBV27 and TRBJ2-7; D is possibly TRBD1 (5 bases). The length of the CDR3 is 14 residues. Trimming cost V 3 bases and J 2 bases, with 11 bases left between them. CDR1 and CDR2 from the germline V gene are MNHEY and SMNVEV (reference sequence). Here the CDR3 DNA reads TGTGCCAGCAGTTTTATGGACAAAACCTACGAGCAGTACTTC. Amino acids: CASSFMDKTYEQYF.

For the CDR3, the DNA is TGTGCCAGCAGCCTACAAAGCGGGGGGGTCGACAATGAGCAGTTCTTC. Its translation is CASSLQSGGVDNEQFF. The chain is built from TRBV11-2 and TRBJ2-1; 10 positions match TRBD2. The CDR3 is 16 residues long. After removal of 5 bases from V and 5 bases from J, the junction contained 9 bases not matched to a gene. Germline V gives CDR1 SGHAT, CDR2 FQNNGV.

The rearrangement uses TRBV6-2 or TRBV6-3 and TRBJ1-1; D gene unclear. Between the trimmed V and J ends, which lost 2 bases and 0 bases, there was a span of 7 bases. Germline V gives CDR1 MNHEY, CDR2 SVGEGT. The CDR3 runs to 14 residues. The CDR3 loop reads CASSYDKVNTEAFF. CDR3 coding DNA: TGTGCCAGCAGTTACGACAAAGTGAACACTGAAGCTTTCTTT.

The chain couples TRBV3-1 (or the pseudogene TRBV3-2) to TRBJ2-7, with a tentative D call TRBD1 (6 bases). CDR1 is LGHDT, CDR2 YNNKEL, per germline (reference sequence). V was pared by 3 bases and J by 2 bases, with 14 bases between. CDR3 length equals 15 residues. CDR3 loop: CASSHLDSSAYEQYF. Written as DNA, the CDR3 is TGTGCCAGCAGCCACCTGGACAGTTCGGCCTACGAGCAGTACTTC.

The V and J genes are TRBV30 and TRBJ1-1; D might be TRBD1 (5 bases). V lost 0 bases, J lost 7 bases, and 12 bases lay in between. CDR1 GTSNPN and CDR2 SVGIG come from the germline V gene (reference sequence). This CDR3 has 13 residues. This CDR3 reads CAWSVLRQGEAFF. Here the CDR3 DNA reads TGTGCCTGGAGTGTACTTAGGCAGGGTGAAGCTTTCTTT.

The gene calls are TRBV11-2 and TRBJ2-3; 9 bases line up with TRBD1. Germline V gives CDR1 SGHAT, CDR2 FQNNGV. Losses at the gene ends were 3 bases for V and 4 bases for J; bases not matched to a gene: 5. The length of the CDR3 is 15 residues. The CDR3 nucleotides are TGTGCCAGCAGCTTCAGGACAGGGGCGCCAGATACGCAGTATTTT. It yields the protein CASSFRTGAPDTQYF.

The chain has TRBV6-2 or TRBV6-3 and TRBJ1-6, with D perhaps TRBD1 (6 bases). Looked up from germline, CDR1 is MNHEY and CDR2 is SVGEGT. Trimming left V 2 bases short and J 9 bases short, with 17 bases between. The CDR3 spans 16 residues. CDR3 sequence: CASSYVSGVKVSPLHF. In nucleotides, the CDR3 is TGTGCCAGCAGTTACGTATCAGGGGTGAAAGTTTCACCCCTCCACTTT.

The chain has TRBV27 and TRBJ1-5, with 8 bases identical to TRBD1. Germline CDR1 and CDR2: MNHEY and SMNVEV (reference sequence). V lost 2 bases and J lost 7; bases outside the gene matches: 7. This CDR3 is 15 amino acids long. The CDR3 is CASSLGTGGRQPQHF. CDR3 in DNA: TGTGCCAGCAGTTTAGGGACAGGCGGTCGGCAGCCCCAGCATTTT.

CDR3 region: CASRSGTSGLQQFF. For the CDR3, the DNA is TGTGCCAGCCGCTCCGGGACTAGCGGCCTTCAGCAGTTCTTC. The chain employs TRBV7-2 and TRBJ2-1; TRBD2 matches at 11 bases. V was pared by 8 bases and J by 11 bases, with 11 bases of the junction left unmatched. Per germline, CDR1 SGHTA and CDR2 FQGNSA. The length of the CDR3 is 14 residues.

J is TRBJ1-1 and V is TRBV28; D is possibly TRBD1 (5 bases). There are 13 residues in the CDR3. The V gene's germline CDR1 is MDHEN and CDR2 SYDVKM. The ends were cut back, 8 bases at V and 10 bases at J, with 20 bases in the middle. The CDR3 DNA sequence: TGTGCCAGCCTGCACCCCGGGACGGGACTAGCTTTCTTT. Protein: CASLHPGTGLAFF.